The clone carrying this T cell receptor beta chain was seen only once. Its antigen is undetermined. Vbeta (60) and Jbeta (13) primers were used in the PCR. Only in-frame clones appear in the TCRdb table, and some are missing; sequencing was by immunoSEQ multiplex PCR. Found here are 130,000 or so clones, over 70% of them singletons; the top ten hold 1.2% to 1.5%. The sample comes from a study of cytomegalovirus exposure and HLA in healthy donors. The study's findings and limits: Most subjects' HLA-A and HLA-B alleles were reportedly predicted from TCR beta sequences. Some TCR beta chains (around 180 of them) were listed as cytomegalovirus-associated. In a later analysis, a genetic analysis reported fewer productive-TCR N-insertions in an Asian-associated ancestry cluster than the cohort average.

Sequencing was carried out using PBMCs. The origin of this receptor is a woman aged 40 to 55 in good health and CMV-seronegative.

CDR3 sequence (DNA): TGTGCCAGCAGCTTAATAGGGGGACAGGGAAATACCTACACCTTC. Translating gives CASSLIGGQGNTYTF. The chain combines TRBV7-3 with TRBJ1-2; 9 nucleotides agree with TRBD1. Germline-derived CDR1 and CDR2 are SGHTA and FQGTGA. V lost 1 base and J lost 10; bases outside the gene matches: 10. This CDR3 comprises 15 residues.